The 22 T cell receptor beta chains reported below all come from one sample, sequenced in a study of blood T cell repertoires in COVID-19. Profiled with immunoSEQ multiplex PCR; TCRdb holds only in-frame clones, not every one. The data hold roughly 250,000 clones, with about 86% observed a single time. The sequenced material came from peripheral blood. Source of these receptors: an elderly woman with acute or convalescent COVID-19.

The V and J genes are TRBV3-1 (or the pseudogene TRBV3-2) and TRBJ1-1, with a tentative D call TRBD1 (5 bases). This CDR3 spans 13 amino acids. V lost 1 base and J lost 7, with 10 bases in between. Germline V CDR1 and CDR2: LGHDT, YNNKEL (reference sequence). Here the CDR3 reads CASSQATGGEAFF. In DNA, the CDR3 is TGTGCCAGCAGCCAAGCTACGGGGGGTGAAGCTTTCTTT.

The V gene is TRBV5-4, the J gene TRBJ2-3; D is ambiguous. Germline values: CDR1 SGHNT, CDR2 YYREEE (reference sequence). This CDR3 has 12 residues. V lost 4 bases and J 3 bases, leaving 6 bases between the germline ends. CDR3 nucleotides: TGTGCCAGCAGCCCTGAGACAGATACGCAGTATTTT. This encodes CASSPETDTQYF.

CDR3 residues: CASGLATGVGTGELFF. In nucleotides, the CDR3 is TGTGCTAGTGGTTTGGCGACAGGGGTGGGCACCGGGGAGCTGTTTTTT. The chain combines TRBV12-5 with TRBJ2-2, with 8 nucleotides matching TRBD1. Germline V gene lookup returns CDR1 LGHNT and CDR2 FRNRAP. This CDR3 comprises 16 residues. V trimming: 1 base; J trimming: 4 bases; junction bases outside the gene matches: 5.

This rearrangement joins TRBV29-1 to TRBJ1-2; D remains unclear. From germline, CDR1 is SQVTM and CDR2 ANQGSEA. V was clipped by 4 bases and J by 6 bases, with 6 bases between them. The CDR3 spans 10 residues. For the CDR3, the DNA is TGCAGCGTTGGGTACAATGGCTACACCTTC. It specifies CSVGYNGYTF.

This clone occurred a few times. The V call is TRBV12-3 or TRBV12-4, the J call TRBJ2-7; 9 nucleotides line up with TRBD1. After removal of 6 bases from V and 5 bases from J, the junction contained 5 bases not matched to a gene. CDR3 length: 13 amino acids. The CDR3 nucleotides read TGTGCCAGCAGCCTGACAGGGGGTCACGAGCAGTACTTC. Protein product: CASSLTGGHEQYF.

CDR3 DNA: TGTGCCAGCACCTTTGACAGTTTGAACACTGAAGCTTTCTTT. This encodes CASTFDSLNTEAFF. The chain joins TRBV6-5 to TRBJ1-1, with D possibly being TRBD1 (5 bases). This CDR3 has 14 residues. Germline CDR1 and CDR2: MNHEY and SVGAGI. The V end lost 7 bases, the J end lost 0 bases, and 12 bases lay between the germline ends.

The CDR3 region has the DNA TGTGCCAGCAGTTACTCTCGGACAGGGGGCGCGGATTATGGAAACACCATATATTTT. Residues: CASSYSRTGGADYGNTIYF. The rearrangement uses TRBV6-2 or TRBV6-3 and TRBJ1-3, with 11 bases matching TRBD1. CDR3 length: 19 amino acids. Per the germline V gene, CDR1 is MNHEY and CDR2 is SVGEGT. V lost 0 bases to trimming and J lost 3 bases; unmatched junction nucleotides: 10.

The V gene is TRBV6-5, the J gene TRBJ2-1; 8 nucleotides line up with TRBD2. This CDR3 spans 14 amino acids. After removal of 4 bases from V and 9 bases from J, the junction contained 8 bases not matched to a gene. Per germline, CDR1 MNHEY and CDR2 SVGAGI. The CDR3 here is CASSSGTSQGEQFF. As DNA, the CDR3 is TGTGCCAGCAGTTCGGGGACTAGTCAGGGTGAGCAGTTCTTC.

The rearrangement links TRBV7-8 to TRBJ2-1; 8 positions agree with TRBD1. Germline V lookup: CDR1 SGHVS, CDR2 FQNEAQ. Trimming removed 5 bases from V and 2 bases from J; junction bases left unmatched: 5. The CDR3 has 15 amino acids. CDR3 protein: CASSIQGEPYNEQFF. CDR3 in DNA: TGTGCCAGCAGCATACAGGGGGAACCCTACAATGAGCAGTTCTTC.

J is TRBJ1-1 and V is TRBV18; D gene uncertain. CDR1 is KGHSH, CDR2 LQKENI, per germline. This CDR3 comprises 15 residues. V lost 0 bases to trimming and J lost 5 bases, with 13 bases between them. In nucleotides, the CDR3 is TGTGCCAGCTCACCACCCGCGAGGGCCGGGACTGAAGCTTTCTTT. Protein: CASSPPARAGTEAFF.

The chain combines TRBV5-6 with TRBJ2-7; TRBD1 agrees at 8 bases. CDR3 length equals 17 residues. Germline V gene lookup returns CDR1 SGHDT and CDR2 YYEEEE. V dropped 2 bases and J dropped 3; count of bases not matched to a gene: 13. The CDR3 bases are TGTGCCAGCAGCTTAACCTGGGGGACAGGTGACTTCTACGAGCAGTACTTC. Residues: CASSLTWGTGDFYEQYF.

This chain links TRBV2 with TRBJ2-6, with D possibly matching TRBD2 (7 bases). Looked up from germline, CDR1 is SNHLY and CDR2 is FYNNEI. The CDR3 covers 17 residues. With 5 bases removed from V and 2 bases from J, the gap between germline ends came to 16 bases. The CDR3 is CASSSPRGGTGANVLTF. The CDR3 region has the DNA TGTGCCAGCAGTTCCCCCAGGGGAGGGACTGGGGCCAACGTCCTGACTTTC.

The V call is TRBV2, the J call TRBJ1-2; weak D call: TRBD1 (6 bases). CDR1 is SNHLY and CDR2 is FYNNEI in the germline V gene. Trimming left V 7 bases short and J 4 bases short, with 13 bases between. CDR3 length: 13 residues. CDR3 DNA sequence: TGTGCCAGCACTCTACAGGGTTTCTATGGCTACACCTTC. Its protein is CASTLQGFYGYTF.

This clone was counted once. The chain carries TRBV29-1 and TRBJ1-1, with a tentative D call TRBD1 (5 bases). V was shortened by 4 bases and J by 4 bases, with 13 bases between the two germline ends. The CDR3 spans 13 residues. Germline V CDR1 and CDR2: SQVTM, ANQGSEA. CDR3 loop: CSVAGQGLTEAFF. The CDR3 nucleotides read TGCAGCGTTGCTGGGCAGGGTCTCACTGAAGCTTTCTTT.

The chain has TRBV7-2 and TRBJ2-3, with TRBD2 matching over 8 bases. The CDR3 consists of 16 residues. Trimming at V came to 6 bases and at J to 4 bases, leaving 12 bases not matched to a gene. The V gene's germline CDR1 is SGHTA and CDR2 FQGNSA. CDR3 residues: CASSSRPTSAPDTQYF. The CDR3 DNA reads TGTGCCAGCAGTTCTCGACCGACTAGCGCACCAGATACGCAGTATTTT.

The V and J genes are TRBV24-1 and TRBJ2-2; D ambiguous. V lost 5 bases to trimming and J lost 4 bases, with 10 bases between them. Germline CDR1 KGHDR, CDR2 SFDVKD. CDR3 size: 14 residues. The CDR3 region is CATSGPWPTGELFF. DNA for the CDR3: TGTGCCACCAGTGGGCCGTGGCCCACCGGGGAGCTGTTTTTT.

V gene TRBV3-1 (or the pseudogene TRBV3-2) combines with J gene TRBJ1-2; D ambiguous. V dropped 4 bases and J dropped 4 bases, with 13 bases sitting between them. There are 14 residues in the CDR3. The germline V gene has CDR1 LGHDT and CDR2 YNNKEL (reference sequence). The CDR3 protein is CASSPSSVTYGYTF. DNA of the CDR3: TGTGCCAGCAGCCCCTCAAGCGTCACCTATGGCTACACCTTC.

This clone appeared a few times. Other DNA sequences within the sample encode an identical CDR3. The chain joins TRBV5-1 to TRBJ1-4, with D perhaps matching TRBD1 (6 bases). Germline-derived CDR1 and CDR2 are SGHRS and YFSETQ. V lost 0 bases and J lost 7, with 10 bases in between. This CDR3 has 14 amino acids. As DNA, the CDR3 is TGCGCCAGCAGCTTGGTGACAGGCGGTGAAAAACTGTTTTTT. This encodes CASSLVTGGEKLFF.

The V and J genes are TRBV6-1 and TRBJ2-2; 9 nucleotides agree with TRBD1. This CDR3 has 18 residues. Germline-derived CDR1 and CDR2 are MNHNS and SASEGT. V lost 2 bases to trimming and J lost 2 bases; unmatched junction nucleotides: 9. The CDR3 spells CASSERPGTGINTGELFF. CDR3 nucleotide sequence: TGTGCCAGCAGTGAAAGACCCGGGACAGGGATTAACACCGGGGAGCTGTTTTTT.

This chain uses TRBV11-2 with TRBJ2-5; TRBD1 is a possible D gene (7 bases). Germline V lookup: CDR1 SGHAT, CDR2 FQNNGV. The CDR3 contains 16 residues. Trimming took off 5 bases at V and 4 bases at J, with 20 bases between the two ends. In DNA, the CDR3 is TGTGCCAGCAGCCTCAAGGGTGGAGGGGGCGGAGAGACCCAGTACTTC. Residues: CASSLKGGGGGETQYF.

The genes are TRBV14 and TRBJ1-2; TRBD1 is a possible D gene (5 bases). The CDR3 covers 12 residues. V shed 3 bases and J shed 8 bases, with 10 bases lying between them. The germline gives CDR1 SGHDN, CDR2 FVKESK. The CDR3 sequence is CASSQVGLGYTF. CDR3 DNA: TGTGCCAGCAGCCAGGTGGGACTCGGCTACACCTTC.

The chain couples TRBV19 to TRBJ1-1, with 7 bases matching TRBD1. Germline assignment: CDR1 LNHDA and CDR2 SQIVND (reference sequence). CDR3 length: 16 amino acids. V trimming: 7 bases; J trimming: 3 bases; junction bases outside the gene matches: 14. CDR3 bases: TGTGCCAGTACTGGGTATAGAGGGGGCTATGACACTGAAGCTTTCTTT. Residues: CASTGYRGGYDTEAFF.